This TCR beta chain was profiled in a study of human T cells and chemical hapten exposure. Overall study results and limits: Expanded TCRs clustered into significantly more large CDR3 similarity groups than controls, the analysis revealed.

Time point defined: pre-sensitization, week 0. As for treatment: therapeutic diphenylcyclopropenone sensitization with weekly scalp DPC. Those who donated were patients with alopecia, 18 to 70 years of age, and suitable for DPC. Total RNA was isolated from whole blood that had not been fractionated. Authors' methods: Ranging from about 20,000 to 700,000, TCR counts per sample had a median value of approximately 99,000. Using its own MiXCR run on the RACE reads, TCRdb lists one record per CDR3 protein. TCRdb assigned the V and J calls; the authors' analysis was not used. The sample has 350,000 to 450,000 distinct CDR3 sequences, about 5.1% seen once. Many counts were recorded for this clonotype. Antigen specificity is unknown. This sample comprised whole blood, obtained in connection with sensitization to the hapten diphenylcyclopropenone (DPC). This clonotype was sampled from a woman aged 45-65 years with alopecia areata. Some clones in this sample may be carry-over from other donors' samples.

The CDR3 DNA follows: TGTGCCAGCAGCTTTAAGGAGTCTTTCGAGCAGTACTTC. Protein sequence: CASSFKESFEQYF. The chain couples TRBV7-9 to TRBJ2-7; unclear D gene. Trimming took off 3 bases at V and 6 bases at J, with 12 bases between the two ends. This CDR3 is built from 13 residues. Per germline, CDR1 SEHNR and CDR2 FQNEAQ (reference sequence).